This T cell receptor beta chain was profiled in a study of CD8+ T cells in alopecia areata. The sequencing template was cDNA reverse transcribed from extracted RNA. The repertoire was sequenced with immunoSEQ multiplex PCR; TCRdb's copy has only in-frame clones and lacks some. The profile covers 150,000 to 200,000 clones, with roughly 50% appearing a single time and roughly 13% taken by the ten largest. Germline V gene sequence: CDR1 SGHKS, CDR2 YYEKEE (reference sequence). The CDR3 has 13 residues. V lost 2 bases to trimming and J lost 6 bases, with 9 bases between them. This clone has only a few counts. The antigen is unknown. Treatment given: oral pan-JAK inhibitor, 5-10 mg twice daily. Collected material from alopecia areata patients comprised lesional scalp punch biopsies and peripheral blood. Study outcomes and limitations: Higher clonality and more expanded CD8+ clones appeared in lesional than normal scalp.

The chain recombines TRBV5-5 with TRBJ1-5; no clear D gene. Sample: CD8+ T cells sorted from blood, taken at week 24, from a patient treated with tofacitinib. The sequence came from a human donor with alopecia areata. Here the CDR3 reads CASSFEGIQPQHF. CDR3 bases: TGTGCCAGCAGCTTTGAGGGAATTCAGCCCCAGCATTTT.